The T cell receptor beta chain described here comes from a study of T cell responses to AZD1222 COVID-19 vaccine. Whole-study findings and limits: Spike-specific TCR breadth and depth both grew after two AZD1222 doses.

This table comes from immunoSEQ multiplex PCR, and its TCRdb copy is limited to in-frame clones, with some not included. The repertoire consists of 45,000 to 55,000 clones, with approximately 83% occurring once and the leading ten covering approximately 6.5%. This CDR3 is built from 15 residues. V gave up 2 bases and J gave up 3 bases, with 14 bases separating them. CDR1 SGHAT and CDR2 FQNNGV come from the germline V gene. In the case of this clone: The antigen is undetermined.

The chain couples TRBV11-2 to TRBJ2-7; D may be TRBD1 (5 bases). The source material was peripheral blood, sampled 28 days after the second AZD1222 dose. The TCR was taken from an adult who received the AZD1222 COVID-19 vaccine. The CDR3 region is CASSLLSRVDYEQYF. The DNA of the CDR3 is TGTGCCAGCAGCTTATTGTCCAGGGTGGACTACGAGCAGTACTTC.